This entry is about one TCR beta chain. The antigen remains undetermined. This record comes from a study of cytomegalovirus exposure and HLA in healthy donors. The study ran its PCR with 60 Vbeta and 13 Jbeta primers. How the authors handled the data: There were 80 million or so unique TCR beta chains by a later count, and about 11 million of them were shared. This table comes from immunoSEQ multiplex PCR, and its TCRdb copy is limited to in-frame clones, with some not included. That table is the source of V, J and clone size, and D and trimming were worked out from the DNA. The sample has about 200,000 clones; over 75% are singletons. General study findings and limits: Segments of the TCR beta V type were, in most cases, productive about 87% or about 30% of the time in an earlier analysis.

The sample consisted of PBMCs. The TCR sequence derives from a man aged 18-30 years in good health and CMV-seronegative.

The CDR3 sequence is CASSFSLGTGGLARDNEQFF. For the CDR3, the DNA is TGCGCCAGCAGCTTTTCCTTGGGGACAGGGGGACTAGCGAGAGACAATGAGCAGTTCTTC. The chain uses TRBV5-1 and TRBJ2-1, with D possibly TRBD1 on 11 matching bases. Germline loops: CDR1 SGHRS, CDR2 YFSETQ. Between the trimmed V and J ends, which lost 2 bases and 5 bases, there was a span of 29 bases. The CDR3 totals 20 residues. Full variable domain (remainder filled in from reference TRBV5-1 and TRBJ2-1): KAGVTQTPRYLIKTRGQQVTLSCSPISGHRSVSWYQQTPGQGLQFLFEYFSETQRNKGNFPGRFSGRQFSNSRSEMNVSTLELGDSALYLCASSFSLGTGGLARDNEQFFGPGTRLTVL.